This is a list of T cell receptor beta chains from one sample in a study of cytomegalovirus exposure and HLA in healthy donors. This table comes from immunoSEQ multiplex PCR, and its TCRdb copy is limited to in-frame clones, with some not included. This table holds about 89,000 clones, around 67% found once. The specimen sequenced was PBMCs. These receptors were taken from a human donor in good health. Each CDR3 is given with its conserved first and last residue. Fields, in order: J gene, D gene, clone size, V gene, CDR3 DNA, CDR3 protein. The D gene is left open where the match is weak. Only part of the rows carry a size: once, few, many, or a class if the clone is expanded.

TRBJ1-2 - once TRBV2 TGTGCCACCTCGGGACATGATGGCTACACCTTC CATSGHDGYTF
TRBJ2-7 TRBD1 few TRBV20-1 TGCAGTGCTAGAGAGGGCCGGGACAGGCACTTC CSAREGRDRHF
TRBJ2-1 TRBD2 few TRBV7-2 TGTGCCAGCAGCCCTAGGGGCCTAGCGGGGGCTAATGAGCAGTTCTTC CASSPRGLAGANEQFF
TRBJ2-1 - few TRBV30 TGTGCCTGGAGAGACCTAACAGGTTCCTACAATGAGCAGTTCTTC CAWRDLTGSYNEQFF
TRBJ2-1 - - TRBV6-1 TGTGCCAGCAGTGAGAGTCGGGGTAACAATGAGCAGTTCTTC CASSESRGNNEQFF
TRBJ1-5 - few TRBV25-1 TGTGCCAGCAGTGTGAGAAATCAGCCCCAGCATTTT CASSVRNQPQHF
TRBJ1-4 - - TRBV7-9 TGTGCCAGCAGCTTAACCGCTACGAACGAAAAACTGTTTTTT CASSLTATNEKLFF
TRBJ2-7 - few TRBV2 TGTGCCGGTGGAGTCTCTGGCTACGAGCAGTACTTC CAGGVSGYEQYF
TRBJ1-2 - - TRBV11-3 TGTGCCAGCAGCTTAGTAGCGGGCGTCGGGAACTATGGCTACACCTTC CASSLVAGVGNYGYTF
TRBJ2-5 TRBD2 - TRBV12-5 TGTGCTAGTGGTTTGCTATCCGCGTGGGGAGGGGAGACCCAGTACTTC CASGLLSAWGGETQYF
TRBJ2-7 TRBD2 - TRBV4-1 TGCGCCAGCAGCCCCACCGCGGGGGACTACTACGAGCAGTACTTC CASSPTAGDYYEQYF
TRBJ2-1 - few TRBV18 TGTGCCAGCTCGCCGCCCCTAGCCTATGACAATGAGCAGTTCTTC CASSPPLAYDNEQFF
TRBJ2-2 - few TRBV19 TGTGCCAGTAGTATCAGAGGGAGAGACACCGGGGAGCTGTTTTTT CASSIRGRDTGELFF
TRBJ1-2 - few TRBV6-1 TGTGCCAGCAGTGAAAAAGGGGGACGGGGGGATGTGGGCGGCTATGGCTACACCTTC CASSEKGGRGDVGGYGYTF
TRBJ1-2 TRBD1 few TRBV6-1 TGTGCCAGCAGGAACACAGGGGGCAACTATGGCTACACCTTC CASRNTGGNYGYTF
TRBJ2-7 - - TRBV18 TGTGCCAGCTCACCACCCGGACTCAACTACGAGCAGTACTTC CASSPPGLNYEQYF
TRBJ2-2 TRBD2 - TRBV7-3 TGTGCCAGCAGCCAACCGGGGTCTAGCGGGTGGAAGGAGCTGTTTTTT CASSQPGSSGWKELFF
TRBJ1-1 - - TRBV15 TGTGCCACCAGCAGAGATGGAGAGGGAAGAGAAGCTTTCTTT CATSRDGEGREAFF
TRBJ1-6 TRBD1 - TRBV4-3 TGCGCCAGCAGCCAACTCCGGGGCCAGGGGGCATCTTCACCCCTCCACTTT CASSQLRGQGASSPLHF
TRBJ1-3 - few TRBV19 TGTGCCAGTAGTATTTCTGACATAACTGGAAACACCATATATTTT CASSISDITGNTIYF
TRBJ2-5 TRBD2 - TRBV5-1 TGCGCCAGCAGCCTTGGCCTAGCGGGGGGCGAGGAGACCCAGTACTTC CASSLGLAGGEETQYF
TRBJ1-5 - - TRBV19 TGTGCCAGTAGCGATACAGGGAATGGAGGCTTTTTTCAGCCCCAGCATTTT CASSDTGNGGFFQPQHF
TRBJ2-7 TRBD1 once TRBV30 TGTGCCTGGAGCCGGACAGGTTACGAGCAGTACTTC CAWSRTGYEQYF
TRBJ2-1 - - TRBV18 TGTGCCAGCTCACCACTACCGCCCGCGGCTGAACGTTACAATGAGCAGTTCTTC CASSPLPPAAERYNEQFF
TRBJ1-3 - few TRBV9 TGTGCCAGCAGCGACTGGGAGAGCTCTGGAAACACCATATATTTT CASSDWESSGNTIYF
TRBJ2-1 - once TRBV19 TGTGCCAGTAGTATAGCTTGGCTAGACAATGAGCAGTTCTTC CASSIAWLDNEQFF
TRBJ2-3 TRBD2 - TRBV5-1 TGCGCCAGCAGGCCGGGGGGTGGCACAGATACGCAGTATTTT CASRPGGGTDTQYF
TRBJ2-1 TRBD2 - TRBV2 TGTGCCAGCGGTGGGGCTAGCGGGGGTGGTCGGAGTGAGCAGTTCTTC CASGGASGGGRSEQFF
TRBJ1-2 TRBD1 - TRBV9 TGTGCCAGCAGCGCAATTCCGACGACAGGGGATGATGGCTACACCTTC CASSAIPTTGDDGYTF
TRBJ2-5 TRBD2 - TRBV7-7 TGTGCTAGCAGCTTAGGGACTAGCGGGGGCCACCAAGAGACCCAGTACTTC CASSLGTSGGHQETQYF
TRBJ1-5 - - TRBV25-1 TGTGCCAGCAGTGAAGCCAGGGCTAGCAATCAGCCCCAGCATTTT CASSEARASNQPQHF
TRBJ1-5 - - TRBV11-1 TGTGCCAGCAGCTTAGGGGGAGGCAATCAGCCCCAGCATTTT CASSLGGGNQPQHF
TRBJ2-7 TRBD1 - TRBV29-1 TGCAGCGTTGGAGACAGGACAGGGCCCTACGAGCAGTACTTC CSVGDRTGPYEQYF
TRBJ1-6 TRBD1 - TRBV5-8 TGTGCCAGCAGCTTTGACAGGGATTCACCCCTCCACTTT CASSFDRDSPLHF
TRBJ2-7 - - TRBV27 TGTGCCAGCAGTTTGATTTCAGGGGTGGGGACCTACGAGCAGTACTTC CASSLISGVGTYEQYF
TRBJ1-2 TRBD1 - TRBV6-4 TGTGCCAGCAGCCTCCGACAGGGTGGCGGCTATGGCTACACCTTC CASSLRQGGGYGYTF
TRBJ1-5 TRBD1 - TRBV18 TGTGCCAGCTCACCGGGACAGATGGGGATCGGGTATCAGCCCCAGCATTTT CASSPGQMGIGYQPQHF
TRBJ2-1 - - TRBV6-6 TGTGCCAGCAGATTTACGGGACTTGACAATAGTGAGCAGTTCTTC CASRFTGLDNSEQFF
TRBJ1-1 - once TRBV6-5 TGTGCCAGCAGTTACCGGTTACAGGGCCTGAACACTGAAGCTTTCTTT CASSYRLQGLNTEAFF
TRBJ2-7 TRBD1 - TRBV29-1 TGCAGCGTTGAATTCCCGGACAGGGTCCACGAGCAGTACTTC CSVEFPDRVHEQYF
TRBJ1-4 - - TRBV5-1 TGCGCCAGCAGTTCGAACCTGGGAGCTAATGAAAAACTGTTTTTT CASSSNLGANEKLFF
TRBJ2-7 - - TRBV7-2 TGTGCCAGCAGTGAGGATACCTACGAGCAGTACTTC CASSEDTYEQYF
TRBJ1-4 TRBD1 - TRBV5-4 TGTGCCAGCAGCTTGGTGGGACAGAGAAATGAAAAACTGTTTTTT CASSLVGQRNEKLFF
TRBJ1-4 - - TRBV19 TGTGCCAGTTCGGACAGAACTAATGAAAAACTGTTTTTT CASSDRTNEKLFF
TRBJ1-2 TRBD1 few TRBV15 TGTGCCACCAGCAGAAAACAGGGGGCGGAGGGCTACACCTTC CATSRKQGAEGYTF
TRBJ1-5 - - TRBV4-3 TGCGCCAGCAGCCAAGATGGTCGGGATAGCAATCAGCCCCAGCATTTT CASSQDGRDSNQPQHF
TRBJ1-2 - - TRBV7-9 TGTGCCAGCAGCTTAGATTCAGGGCCTTATGGCTACACCTTC CASSLDSGPYGYTF
TRBJ2-1 TRBD2 few TRBV5-6 TGTGCCAGCAGCACGACTAGCTTCATCGTCAACTCCTACAATGAGCAGTTCTTC CASSTTSFIVNSYNEQFF
TRBJ1-4 - - TRBV5-1 TGCGCCAGCAGCTTGGCGGCGAGGGACATTGCACTGTTTTTT CASSLAARDIALFF
TRBJ2-3 TRBD1 - TRBV9 TGTGCCAGCAGCGGGGCCTGGAGGACAGGGGGCCACGACACAGATACGCAGTATTTT CASSGAWRTGGHDTDTQYF
TRBJ1-1 - - TRBV5-6 TGTGCCAGCAGCCTGCGGACAGTAAAGGCGGACACTGAAGCTTTCTTT CASSLRTVKADTEAFF
TRBJ2-3 TRBD1 - TRBV5-1 TGCGCCAGCAGCGTGGGACAGGGGTTGGATACGCAGTATTTT CASSVGQGLDTQYF
TRBJ2-7 TRBD1 few TRBV7-9 TGTGCCAGCAGCTTCCTGACAGGGTTTCCCGAGCAGTACTTC CASSFLTGFPEQYF
TRBJ2-2 TRBD2 - TRBV2 TGTGCCAGCAGTGTGTTAGCGGGGGGGACCGGGGAGCTGTTTTTT CASSVLAGGTGELFF
TRBJ2-2 - - TRBV5-1 TGCGCCAGCAGCTTAGGTTCCGGAGGTAGCACCGGGGAGCTGTTTTTT CASSLGSGGSTGELFF